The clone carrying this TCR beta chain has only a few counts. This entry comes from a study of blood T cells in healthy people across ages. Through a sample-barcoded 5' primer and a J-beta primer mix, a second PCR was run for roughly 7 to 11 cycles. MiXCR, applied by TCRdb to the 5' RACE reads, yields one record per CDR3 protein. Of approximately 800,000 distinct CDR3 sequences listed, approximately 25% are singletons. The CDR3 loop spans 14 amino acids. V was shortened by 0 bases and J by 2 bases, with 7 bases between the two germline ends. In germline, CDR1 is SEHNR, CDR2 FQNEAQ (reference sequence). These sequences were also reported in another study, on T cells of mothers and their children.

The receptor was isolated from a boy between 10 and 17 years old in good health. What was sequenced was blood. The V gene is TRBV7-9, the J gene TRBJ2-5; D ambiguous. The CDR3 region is CASSLASSQETQYF. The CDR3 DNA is TGTGCCAGCAGCTTAGCGTCCAGTCAAGAGACCCAGTACTTC.